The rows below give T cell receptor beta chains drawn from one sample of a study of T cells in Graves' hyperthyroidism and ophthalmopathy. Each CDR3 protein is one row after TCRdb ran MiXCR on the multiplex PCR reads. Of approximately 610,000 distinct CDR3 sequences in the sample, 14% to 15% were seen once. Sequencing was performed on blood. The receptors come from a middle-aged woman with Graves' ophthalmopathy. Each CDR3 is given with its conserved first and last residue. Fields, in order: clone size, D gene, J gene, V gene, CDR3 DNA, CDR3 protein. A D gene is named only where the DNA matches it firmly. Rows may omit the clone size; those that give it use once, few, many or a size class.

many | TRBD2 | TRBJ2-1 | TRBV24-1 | TGTGCCACCAGTGACATACGGGCGGGAGACACCTACAATGAGCAGTTCTTC | CATSDIRAGDTYNEQFF
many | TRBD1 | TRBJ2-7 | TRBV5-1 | TGCGCCAGCAGCCCAGGACAGGAGCCCCTCTACGAGCAGTACTTC | CASSPGQEPLYEQYF
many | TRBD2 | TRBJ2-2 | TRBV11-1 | TGTGCCAGCAGCCCGGCTAGCGGAGAGAACACCGGGGAGCTGTTTTTT | CASSPASGENTGELFF
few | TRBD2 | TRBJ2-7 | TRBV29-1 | TGCAGCGTTACTAGCGGGAGGATCTACGAGCAGTACTTC | CSVTSGRIYEQYF
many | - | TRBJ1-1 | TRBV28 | TGTGCCAGCAGTTCCCTGGGGACACAATTCACTGAAGCTTTCTTT | CASSSLGTQFTEAFF
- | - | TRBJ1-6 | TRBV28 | TGTGCCAGCAGTGGAGGACACTATAATTCACCCCTCCACTTT | CASSGGHYNSPLHF
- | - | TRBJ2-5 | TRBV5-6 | TGTGCCAGCAGCTTTTGGTCATACCAAGAGACCCAGTACTTC | CASSFWSYQETQYF
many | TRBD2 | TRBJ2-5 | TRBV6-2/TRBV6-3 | TGTGCCAGCAGTTACACCTGGAGTAGCGGGCCTCAAGAGACCCAGTACTTC | CASSYTWSSGPQETQYF
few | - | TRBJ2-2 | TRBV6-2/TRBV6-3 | TGTGCCAGCAGTTACAGTCGACGGATGAACACCGGGGAGCTGTTTTTT | CASSYSRRMNTGELFF
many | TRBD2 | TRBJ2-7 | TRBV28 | TGTGCCAGCAGTTTGGAGGGAGGGTTAGGGTCCTACGAGCAGTACTTC | CASSLEGGLGSYEQYF
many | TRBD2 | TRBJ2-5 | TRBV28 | TGTGCCAGCAGTTTTCTAGGTCTAGCGGGAGGGGCAGAGACCCAGTACTTC | CASSFLGLAGGAETQYF
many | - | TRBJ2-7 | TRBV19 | TGTGCCAGTAGTATTCAAGCAGGGGACTACGAGCAGTACTTC | CASSIQAGDYEQYF
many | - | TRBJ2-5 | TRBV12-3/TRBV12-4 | TGTGCCAGCAGTGTGGCCCGGGGGACCCAGTACTTC | CASSVARGTQYF
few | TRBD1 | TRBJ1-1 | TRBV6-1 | TGTGCCAGCAGTGTATGGACAGGGGAGGCTGAAGCTTTCTTT | CASSVWTGEAEAFF
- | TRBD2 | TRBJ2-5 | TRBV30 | TGTGCCTGGGGACTAGCGGGAGGAGTAGAGACCCAGTACTTC | CAWGLAGGVETQYF
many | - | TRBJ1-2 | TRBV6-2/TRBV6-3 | TGTGCCAGCAGCTCCGGACAGTATCTAAACTATGGCTACACCTTC | CASSSGQYLNYGYTF
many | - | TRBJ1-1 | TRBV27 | TGTGCCAGCAGTCCTCCCCCAGAAGAGGACACTGAAGCTTTCTTT | CASSPPPEEDTEAFF
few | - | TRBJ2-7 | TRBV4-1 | TGCGCCAGCAGCCAAGGGCAGTTGCAGGGATACGAGCAGTACTTC | CASSQGQLQGYEQYF
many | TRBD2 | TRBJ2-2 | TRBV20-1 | TGCAGTGCTCCCGGGACTAGCGGGAGGGGCAGCACCGGGGAGCTGTTTTTT | CSAPGTSGRGSTGELFF
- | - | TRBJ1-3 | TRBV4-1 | TGCGCCAGCAGCCAACAAGACCAAAGGAGCTCTGGAAACACCATATATTTT | CASSQQDQRSSGNTIYF
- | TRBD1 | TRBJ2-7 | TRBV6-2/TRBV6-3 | TGTGCCCATGGACAGGTCTCCTACGAGCAGTACTTC | CAHGQVSYEQYF
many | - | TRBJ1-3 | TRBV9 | TGTGCCAGCAGCGTAGGGGGGGGCGGGATCTCTGGAAACACCATATATTTT | CASSVGGGGISGNTIYF
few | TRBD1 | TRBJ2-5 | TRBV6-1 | TGTGCCAGCAGTCCCGCGGGGCAGGGGGCGCAAAAGACCCAGTACTTC | CASSPAGQGAQKTQYF
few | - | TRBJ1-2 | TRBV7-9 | TGTGCCAGCGGGGGCGTCTATGGCTACACCTTC | CASGGVYGYTF
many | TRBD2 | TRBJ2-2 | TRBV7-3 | TGTGCCAGCTCCACTAGCGGCACCGGGGAGCTGTTTTTT | CASSTSGTGELFF
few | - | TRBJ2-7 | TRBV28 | TGTGCCAGCAGTTTCGAGGGGTCGGGTCACGAGCAGTACTTC | CASSFEGSGHEQYF
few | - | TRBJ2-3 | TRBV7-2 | TGTGCCAGCAGCTTAGCGGGAGGAGGGTCGGCAGATACGCAGTATTTT | CASSLAGGGSADTQYF
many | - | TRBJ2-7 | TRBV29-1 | TGCAGCGTTGTGCAGGACGGAAACTACGAGCAGTACTTC | CSVVQDGNYEQYF
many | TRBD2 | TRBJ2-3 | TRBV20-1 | TGCAGTGCTGGGGGGGGACCGGGACTAGCGGGAGCGCATACGCAGTATTTT | CSAGGGPGLAGAHTQYF
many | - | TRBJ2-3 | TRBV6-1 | TGTGCCAGCAGTGAAGGAATGGGAGGAGATACGCAGTATTTT | CASSEGMGGDTQYF
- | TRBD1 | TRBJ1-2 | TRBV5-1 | TGCGCCAGCAGCGACCCTACAGGGGGCGGTAACTATGGCTACACCTTC | CASSDPTGGGNYGYTF
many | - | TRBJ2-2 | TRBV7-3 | TGTGCCAGCAGCTTAAATTCATGGGGGACCGGGGAGCTGTTTTTT | CASSLNSWGTGELFF
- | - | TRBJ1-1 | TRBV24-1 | TGTGCCACCAGTGCAGGCGGGAATTGGAACACTGAAGCTTTCTTT | CATSAGGNWNTEAFF
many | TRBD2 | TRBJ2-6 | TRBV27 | TGTGCCAGCAGTTCTCAACTAGCGGGGGATTACTCTGGGGCCAACGTCCTGACTTTC | CASSSQLAGDYSGANVLTF
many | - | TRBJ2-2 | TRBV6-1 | TGTGCCAGCAGTGAAGAAGGAAAGGTCACCGGGGAGCTGTTTTTT | CASSEEGKVTGELFF
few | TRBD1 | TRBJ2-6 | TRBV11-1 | TGTGCCAGCAGCCCGCGACAGGGTTCTGGGGCCAACGTCCTGACTTTC | CASSPRQGSGANVLTF
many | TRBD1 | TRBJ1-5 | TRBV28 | TGTGCCAGCAGCTTAAGACAGGGACTTTATCAGCCCCAGCATTTT | CASSLRQGLYQPQHF
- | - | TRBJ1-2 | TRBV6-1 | TGTGCCAGCAGCGAAGAAAGGGAACAGGGTTTGGGTGGCTACACCTTC | CASSEEREQGLGGYTF
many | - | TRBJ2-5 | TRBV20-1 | TGCAGTGCTAGAGATTTCAGGAGCGGCGGCGAGACCCAGTACTTC | CSARDFRSGGETQYF
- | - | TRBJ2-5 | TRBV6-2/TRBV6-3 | TGTGCCAGCAGTTCCGCGAGTGGAGGGGAGACCCAGTACTTC | CASSSASGGETQYF
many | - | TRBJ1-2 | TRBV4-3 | TGCGCCAGCAGCCAAGGGGTGACTTCGGGAATCGGCGGCTACACCTTC | CASSQGVTSGIGGYTF
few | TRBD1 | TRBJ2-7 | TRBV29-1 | TGCAGCGCAACGCCCGGGACAGGGGGCCGGTGGGAGCAGTACTTC | CSATPGTGGRWEQYF
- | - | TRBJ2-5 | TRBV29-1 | TGCAGCGTTGGGGGACACCAAGAGACCCAGTACTTC | CSVGGHQETQYF
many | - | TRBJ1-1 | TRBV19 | TGTGCCAGTACGTTGGACGGAGTCAGGGAAGCTTTCTTT | CASTLDGVREAFF
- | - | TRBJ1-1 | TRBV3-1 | TGTGCCAGCAGCCAGGGGGATTACACTGAAGCTTTCTTT | CASSQGDYTEAFF
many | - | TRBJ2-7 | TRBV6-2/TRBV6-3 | TGTGCCAGCAGAGCAGGGAGCTCCTACGAGCAGTACTTC | CASRAGSSYEQYF
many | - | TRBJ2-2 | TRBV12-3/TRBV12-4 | TGTGCCAGCAGCCGTTTCCGCAGTACTAACACCGGGGAGCTGTTTTTT | CASSRFRSTNTGELFF
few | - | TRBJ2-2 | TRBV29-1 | TGCAGCGTTGATGGGGCCGGGGAGCTGTTTTTT | CSVDGAGELFF
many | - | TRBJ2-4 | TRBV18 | TGTGCCAGCTCACCAACGGGAGCCAAAAACATTCAGTACTTC | CASSPTGAKNIQYF
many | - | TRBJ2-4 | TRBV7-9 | TGTGCCAGCAGCCCAAATGTGGCGAGGGGCGCCGGCAACATTCAGTACTTC | CASSPNVARGAGNIQYF
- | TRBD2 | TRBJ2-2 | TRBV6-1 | TGTGCCAGCAGCACAAGACTAGCGGGAGTAGACACCGGGGAGCTGTTTTTT | CASSTRLAGVDTGELFF
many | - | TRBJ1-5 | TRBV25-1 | TGTGCCAGCAGTGAACCAGGGCCTTATCAGCCCCAGCATTTT | CASSEPGPYQPQHF
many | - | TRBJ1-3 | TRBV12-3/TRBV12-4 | TGTGCCAGCAGCCAAGGACTCATCTCTGGAAACACCATATATTTT | CASSQGLISGNTIYF
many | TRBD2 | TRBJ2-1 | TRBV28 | TGTGCCAGCAGTGCGGGAGGGCCGTTGGCTGAGCAGTTCTTC | CASSAGGPLAEQFF